The 28 T cell receptor beta chains presented below share a single source sample, sequenced in a study of Tregs in tolerant kidney transplant recipients. Assay used: immunoSEQ multiplex PCR; TCRdb lists only in-frame clones, some missing. In the table there are approximately 99,000 clones, 90% of which are singletons. Sample: CD4+ T cells from blood, taken before the transplant. Source of these receptors: a human donor who received a combined kidney and bone marrow transplant.

The gene calls are TRBV5-4 and TRBJ1-2, with a weak D call TRBD1 (6 bases). The V and J ends lost 0 bases and 3 bases respectively, with 6 bases between them. The CDR3 has 13 amino acids. Germline V gene lookup returns CDR1 SGHNT and CDR2 YYREEE (reference sequence). Here the CDR3 DNA reads TGTGCCAGCAGCTTGGGACAGGACTATGGCTACACCTTC. It encodes CASSLGQDYGYTF. Filled out from reference TRBV5-4 and TRBJ1-2, the complete variable domain reads ETGVTQSPTHLIKTRGQQVTLRCSSQSGHNTVSWYQQALGQGPQFIFQYYREEENGRGNFPPRFSGLQFPNYSSELNVNALELDDSALYLCASSLGQDYGYTFGSGTRLTVV.

The chain links TRBV5-6 to TRBJ1-6; tentatively, D is TRBD1 (5 bases). CDR1 is SGHDT, CDR2 YYEEEE, per germline. The germline V and J ends were trimmed by 4 bases and 2 bases, with 13 bases remaining between them. There are 16 residues in the CDR3. In DNA form, the CDR3 reads TGTGCCAGCAGCGATTTCGACAGCACCTATAATTCACCCCTCCACTTT. Its translation is CASSDFDSTYNSPLHF.

A few counts support this clone. J is TRBJ1-1 and V is TRBV29-1, with D perhaps TRBD1 (6 bases). Germline V gives CDR1 SQVTM, CDR2 ANQGSEA. The CDR3 spans 14 residues. V was cut by 3 bases and J by 4 bases, with 15 bases left in between. DNA for the CDR3: TGCAGCGTTGAGGCTTCAGGGGTGGGCACTGAAGCTTTCTTT. Encoded protein: CSVEASGVGTEAFF.

This sequence joins TRBV28 and TRBJ2-7, with 7 bases that match TRBD2. With 3 bases clipped from V and 2 bases from J, the junction kept 7 bases outside the gene matches. Per the germline V gene, CDR1 is MDHEN and CDR2 is SYDVKM. The CDR3 is made up of 15 amino acids. The CDR3 DNA is TGTGCCAGCAGTTTCCTCGGGGGGTCCACCTACGAGCAGTACTTC. Translating gives CASSFLGGSTYEQYF.

The genes are TRBV27 and TRBJ2-4, with 8 bases fitting TRBD2. Trimming removed 6 bases from V and 2 bases from J; junction bases left unmatched: 6. From germline, CDR1 is MNHEY and CDR2 SMNVEV (reference sequence). This CDR3 is built from 15 residues. Here the CDR3 reads CASSRERGSKNIQYF. The CDR3, as DNA: TGTGCCAGCAGCCGAGAGCGGGGGTCCAAAAACATTCAGTACTTC.

This chain joins TRBV5-5 and TRBJ2-2, with TRBD1 matching over 7 bases. After removal of 4 bases from V and 5 bases from J, the junction contained 11 bases not matched to a gene. CDR3 length equals 16 residues. Germline V gene lookup returns CDR1 SGHKS and CDR2 YYEKEE (reference sequence). CDR3 residues: CASSPGARGLTGELFF. CDR3 DNA sequence: TGTGCCAGCAGCCCCGGGGCAAGGGGGCTAACCGGGGAGCTGTTTTTT.

The chain uses TRBV6-5 and TRBJ2-7, with D possibly being TRBD2 (6 bases). Trimming took 7 bases from V and 2 from J, leaving 15 bases between them. Germline V gene lookup returns CDR1 MNHEY and CDR2 SVGAGI. CDR3 length: 14 amino acids. The CDR3 DNA is TGTGCCAGCACTATTACGGCGGGGACCTACGAGCAGTACTTC. Translating gives CASTITAGTYEQYF.

The rearrangement joins TRBV5-4 to TRBJ2-1; TRBD2 aligns across 9 bases. CDR1 and CDR2 from the germline V gene are SGHNT and YYREEE (reference sequence). V was clipped by 4 bases and J by 1 base; unmatched bases: 9. The CDR3 spans 17 residues. The CDR3 region has the DNA TGTGCCAGCAGCCGCCAAGTCCTAGCGGGGTCCTACAATGAGCAGTTCTTC. It yields the protein CASSRQVLAGSYNEQFF.

This chain joins TRBV4-1 and TRBJ2-5, with 12 bases aligning to TRBD2. This CDR3 region has 16 residues. V shed 4 bases, J shed 2 bases, and the junction held 5 bases outside the gene matches. Looked up from germline, CDR1 is MGHRA and CDR2 is YSYEKL. CDR3 DNA sequence: TGCGCCAGCAGCCTCACTCTAGCGGGAGGGCAAGAGACCCAGTACTTC. Encoded protein: CASSLTLAGGQETQYF.

The rearrangement links TRBV7-2 to TRBJ2-3; TRBD2 matches 8 bases. There are 17 residues in the CDR3. The junction had 11 bases not matched to a gene; V was cut back by 1 base and J by 5 bases. Looked up from germline, CDR1 is SGHTA and CDR2 is FQGNSA. The chain's CDR3 is CASSLGLVRGVGDTQYF. In DNA, the CDR3 is TGTGCCAGCAGCTTAGGACTAGTGCGGGGGGTTGGAGATACGCAGTATTTT.

This chain joins TRBV6-1 and TRBJ1-2; 7 nucleotides agree with TRBD1. V was pared by 8 bases and J by 2 bases, with 8 bases of the junction left unmatched. CDR3 length: 14 amino acids. Germline V gene sequence: CDR1 MNHNS, CDR2 SASEGT. The CDR3 sequence: CASDSYRGNYGYTF. The DNA of the CDR3 is TGTGCCAGCGATTCATACAGGGGCAACTATGGCTACACCTTC.

The J gene is TRBJ1-1, the V gene TRBV10-3; 7 bases agree with TRBD1. Germline V gene data show CDR1 as ENHRY and CDR2 as SYGVKD. V was clipped by 3 bases and J by 5 bases; unmatched bases: 6. This CDR3 region has 14 residues. This CDR3 reads CAISEDREATEAFF. As DNA, the CDR3 is TGTGCCATCAGTGAAGACAGGGAGGCTACTGAAGCTTTCTTT.

J is TRBJ1-1 and V is TRBV14; D uncertain. This CDR3 has 15 amino acids. V was trimmed by 4 bases and J by 3 bases, leaving 15 bases between them. The germline V gene has CDR1 SGHDN and CDR2 FVKESK. The CDR3 spells CASSPYVRHDTEAFF. The CDR3 bases are TGTGCCAGCAGCCCCTATGTGCGACACGACACTGAAGCTTTCTTT.

The rearrangement uses TRBV10-1 and TRBJ1-1; no definite D call. V was clipped by 0 bases and J by 6 bases, with 20 bases between them. This CDR3 region has 17 residues. Germline loops: CDR1 WNHNN, CDR2 SYGVQD (reference sequence). The CDR3 spells CASSESITVSVPPEAFF. The CDR3 DNA sequence: TGCGCCAGCAGTGAGTCGATTACGGTCAGCGTACCCCCTGAAGCTTTCTTT.

The chain recombines TRBV4-3 with TRBJ2-3, with D possibly matching TRBD2 (6 bases). In germline, CDR1 is LGHNA, CDR2 YSLEER. Trimming took 6 bases from V and 7 from J, leaving 14 bases between them. This CDR3 has 13 amino acids. The CDR3 reads CASRAGSGYTQYF. The CDR3 DNA reads TGCGCCAGCAGAGCGGGTAGCGGTTATACGCAGTATTTT.

V and J are TRBV10-3 and TRBJ2-4, with 14 bases lining up with TRBD2. Germline-derived CDR1 and CDR2 are ENHRY and SYGVKD. CDR3 length: 16 amino acids. V was clipped by 6 bases and J by 9 bases; unmatched bases: 10. CDR3 loop: CAISEGTSGGGGIQYF. Here the CDR3 DNA reads TGTGCCATCAGCGAGGGGACTAGCGGGGGAGGAGGCATTCAGTACTTC.

This chain links TRBV19 with TRBJ2-7; TRBD1 matches 12 bases. Unmatched junction bases numbered 8, after V lost 3 bases and J lost 5 bases. Germline V gene lookup returns CDR1 LNHDA and CDR2 SQIVND (reference sequence). CDR3 length: 16 amino acids. The CDR3 nucleotides read TGTGCCAGTAGTATTCCATCCGGGACAGGGGGCCACGAGCAGTACTTC. It is translated as CASSIPSGTGGHEQYF.

DNA of the CDR3: TGCAGCGTTGTAGGCAGCCCGGCGGACACTGAAGCTTTCTTT. Translation gives CSVVGSPADTEAFF. The rearrangement uses TRBV29-1 and TRBJ1-1, with D unclear. Per the germline V gene, CDR1 is SQVTM and CDR2 is ANQGSEA. CDR3 length: 14 amino acids. V lost 4 bases, J lost 3 bases, and 15 bases lay in between.

In its sample, this clone was seen a few times. V gene TRBV27 combines with J gene TRBJ2-1; the match to TRBD2 covers 13 bases. V trimming: 5 bases; J trimming: 3 bases; junction bases outside the gene matches: 7. CDR1 is MNHEY, CDR2 SMNVEV, per germline (reference sequence). The CDR3 totals 17 residues. CDR3 in amino acids: CASSGKTSGRFYNEQFF. The CDR3, as DNA: TGTGCCAGCAGTGGAAAGACTAGCGGGAGGTTCTACAATGAGCAGTTCTTC.

The rearrangement uses TRBV19 and TRBJ1-5; TRBD1 is a possible D gene (6 bases). V lost 7 bases, J lost 0 bases, and 19 bases lay in between. Germline CDR1 is LNHDA and CDR2 is SQIVND (reference sequence). The CDR3 runs to 17 residues. The CDR3 loop reads CASTPDSRYGSNQPQHF. CDR3 DNA: TGTGCCAGTACCCCGGACAGCCGGTACGGTAGCAATCAGCCCCAGCATTTT.

This clone appeared a few times. J is TRBJ1-1 and V is TRBV5-6; 10 nucleotides agree with TRBD1. Germline V gives CDR1 SGHDT, CDR2 YYEEEE. V dropped 0 bases and J dropped 4; count of bases not matched to a gene: 6. This CDR3 region has 16 residues. In nucleotides, the CDR3 is TGTGCCAGCAGCTTGGTTGGGAGGACAGGGGGCACTGAAGCTTTCTTT. Translated, it gives CASSLVGRTGGTEAFF.

The gene calls are TRBV5-8 and TRBJ1-1; 7 positions agree with TRBD1. The V segment lost 4 bases and the J segment 3 bases; nucleotides outside the gene matches: 6. Germline CDR1 and CDR2: SGHTS and YDEGEE. CDR3 length equals 14 residues. The CDR3 coding sequence is TGTGCCAGCAGCGCCGTACAGGGGTACACTGAAGCTTTCTTT. Translating gives CASSAVQGYTEAFF.

The chain has TRBV5-1 and TRBJ2-6; D is perhaps TRBD1 (6 bases). Trimming left V 0 bases short and J 0 bases short, with 10 bases between. The CDR3 runs 17 residues. Germline V CDR1 and CDR2: SGHRS, YFSETQ. Written as DNA, the CDR3 is TGCGCCAGCAGCTTGGACGGACAGTCCTCTGGGGCCAACGTCCTGACTTTC. Protein product: CASSLDGQSSGANVLTF.

The J gene is TRBJ1-3, the V gene TRBV9, with TRBD1 identical over 7 bases. This CDR3 is 14 amino acids long. V gave up 4 bases and J gave up 3 bases; unmatched junction bases: 4. Germline CDR1 reads SGDLS; CDR2 reads YYNGEE. The CDR3 region has the DNA TGTGCCAGCAGCACCCGACAGGGTGGAAACACCATATATTTT. Protein product: CASSTRQGGNTIYF. The variable domain in full, with the rest retrieved from reference TRBV9 and TRBJ1-3, is DSGVTQTPKHLITATGQRVTLRCSPRSGDLSVYWYQQSLDQGLQFLIQYYNGEERAKGNILERFSAQQFPDLHSELNLSSLELGDSALYFCASSTRQGGNTIYFGEGSWLTVV.

This sequence joins TRBV5-4 and TRBJ2-5; 12 nucleotides align to TRBD2. This CDR3 spans 19 amino acids. Germline assignment: CDR1 SGHNT and CDR2 YYREEE (reference sequence). The trim removed 0 bases at V and 0 bases at J, leaving 9 bases unmatched. The CDR3 here is CASSLGLASGGGYQETQYF. CDR3 nucleotide sequence: TGTGCCAGCAGCTTGGGGTTGGCTAGCGGGGGGGGATACCAAGAGACCCAGTACTTC.

This chain joins TRBV19 and TRBJ2-7, with 7 bases fitting TRBD1. After removal of 0 bases from V and 2 bases from J, the junction contained 4 bases not matched to a gene. Germline-derived CDR1 and CDR2 are LNHDA and SQIVND (reference sequence). The CDR3 runs 15 residues. The CDR3 DNA reads as TGTGCCAGTAGTATAGAGACAGGGCGCACCTACGAGCAGTACTTC. Translating gives CASSIETGRTYEQYF.

V is TRBV5-1 and J is TRBJ1-3, with 7 positions matching TRBD1. CDR3 length: 15 residues. With 3 bases clipped from V and 3 bases from J, the junction kept 6 bases outside the gene matches. Germline values: CDR1 SGHRS, CDR2 YFSETQ. This CDR3 reads CASSWGQSGGNTIYF. CDR3 sequence (DNA): TGCGCCAGCAGCTGGGGACAGTCTGGTGGAAACACCATATATTTT.

V and J are TRBV28 and TRBJ1-3; D ambiguous. Trimming took off 8 bases at V and 2 bases at J, with 10 bases between the two ends. The CDR3 is made up of 13 amino acids. The germline gives CDR1 MDHEN, CDR2 SYDVKM. CDR3 in amino acids: CASRVTTGNTIYF. The CDR3 nucleotides are TGTGCCAGCCGCGTGACTACTGGAAACACCATATATTTT.